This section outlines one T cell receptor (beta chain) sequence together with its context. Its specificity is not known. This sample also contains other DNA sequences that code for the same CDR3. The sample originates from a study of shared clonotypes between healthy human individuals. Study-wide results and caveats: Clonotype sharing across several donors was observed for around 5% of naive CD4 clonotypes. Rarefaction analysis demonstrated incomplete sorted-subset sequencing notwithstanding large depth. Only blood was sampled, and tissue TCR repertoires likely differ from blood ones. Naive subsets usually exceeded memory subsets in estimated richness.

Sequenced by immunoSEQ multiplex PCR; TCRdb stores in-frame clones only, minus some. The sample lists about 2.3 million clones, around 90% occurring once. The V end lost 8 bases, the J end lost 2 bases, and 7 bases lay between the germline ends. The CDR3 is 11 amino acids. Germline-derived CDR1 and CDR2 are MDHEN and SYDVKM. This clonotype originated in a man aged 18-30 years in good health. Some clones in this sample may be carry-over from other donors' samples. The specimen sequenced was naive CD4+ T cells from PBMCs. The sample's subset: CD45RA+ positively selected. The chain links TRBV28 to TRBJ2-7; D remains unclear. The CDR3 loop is CASRSTYEQYF. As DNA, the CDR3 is TGTGCCAGCCGCTCAACCTACGAGCAGTACTTC.